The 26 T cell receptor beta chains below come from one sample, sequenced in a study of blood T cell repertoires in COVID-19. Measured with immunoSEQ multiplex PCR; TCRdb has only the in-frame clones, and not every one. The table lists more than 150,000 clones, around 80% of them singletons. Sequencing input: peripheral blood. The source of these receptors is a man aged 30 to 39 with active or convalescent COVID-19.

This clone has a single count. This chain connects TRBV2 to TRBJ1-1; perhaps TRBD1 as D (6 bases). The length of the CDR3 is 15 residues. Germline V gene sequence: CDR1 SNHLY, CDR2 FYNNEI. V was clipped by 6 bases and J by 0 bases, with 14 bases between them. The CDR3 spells CASRGGEAVNTEAFF. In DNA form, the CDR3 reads TGTGCCAGCAGAGGGGGAGAGGCGGTGAACACTGAAGCTTTCTTT.

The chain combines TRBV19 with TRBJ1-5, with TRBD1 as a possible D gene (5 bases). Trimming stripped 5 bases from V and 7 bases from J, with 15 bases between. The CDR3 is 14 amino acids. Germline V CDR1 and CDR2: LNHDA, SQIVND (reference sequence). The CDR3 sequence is CASSPGGVGQPQHF. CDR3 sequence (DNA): TGTGCCAGTAGTCCTGGGGGGGTCGGGCAGCCCCAGCATTTT.

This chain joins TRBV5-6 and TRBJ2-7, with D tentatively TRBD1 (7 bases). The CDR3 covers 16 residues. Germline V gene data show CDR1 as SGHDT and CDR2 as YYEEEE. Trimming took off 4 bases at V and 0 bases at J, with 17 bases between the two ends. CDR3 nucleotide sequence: TGTGCCAGCAGCCCCCCGGAGGGACAGCCCTCCTACGAGCAGTACTTC. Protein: CASSPPEGQPSYEQYF.

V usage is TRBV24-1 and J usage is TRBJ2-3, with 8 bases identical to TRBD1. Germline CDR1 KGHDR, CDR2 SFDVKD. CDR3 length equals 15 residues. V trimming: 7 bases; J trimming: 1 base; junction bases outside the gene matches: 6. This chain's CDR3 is CATSAPTGGTDTQYF. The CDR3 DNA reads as TGTGCCACCAGCGCCCCGACAGGGGGCACAGATACGCAGTATTTT.

The CDR3 coding sequence is TGTGCCAGCAGCTTAGTCCCGTTGGGGGGGCAATATGGCTACACCTTC. Its translation: CASSLVPLGGQYGYTF. The chain employs TRBV7-6 and TRBJ1-2; D might be TRBD1 (6 bases). CDR3 length equals 16 residues. Trimming shortened V by 1 base and J by 5 bases, and 17 bases separated the two germline ends. Germline V CDR1 and CDR2: SGHVS, FNYEAQ. Supplemented by reference TRBV7-6 and TRBJ1-2, the full variable domain reads GAGVSQSPRYKVTKRGQDVALRCDPISGHVSLYWYRQALGQGPEFLTYFNYEAQQDKSGLPNDRFSAERPEGSISTLTIQRTEQRDSAMYRCASSLVPLGGQYGYTFGSGTRLTVV.

The CDR3 sequence is CASSQVVEAIANYGYTF. In DNA, the CDR3 is TGCGCCAGCAGCCAAGTCGTAGAGGCGATAGCTAACTATGGCTACACCTTC. The chain is built from TRBV4-1 and TRBJ1-2; D not resolved. Per germline, CDR1 MGHRA and CDR2 YSYEKL. CDR3 size: 17 residues. The germline V and J ends were trimmed by 1 base and 0 bases, with 15 bases remaining between them.

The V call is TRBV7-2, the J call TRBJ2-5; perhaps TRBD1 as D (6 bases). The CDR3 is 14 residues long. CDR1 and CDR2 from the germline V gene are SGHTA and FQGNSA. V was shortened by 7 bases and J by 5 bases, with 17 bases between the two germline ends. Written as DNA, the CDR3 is TGTGCCAGCAACGAACAGGGCGGGTGGGAGACCCAGTACTTC. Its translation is CASNEQGGWETQYF.

This CDR3 reads CASSSRDRGPLGYTF. The CDR3 DNA reads TGTGCCAGCAGCTCCCGGGACAGGGGCCCCCTAGGGTACACCTTC. The V call is TRBV5-6, the J call TRBJ1-2; 10 nucleotides match TRBD1. The CDR3 has 15 amino acids. Unmatched junction bases numbered 13, after V lost 3 bases and J lost 11 bases. Germline V gives CDR1 SGHDT, CDR2 YYEEEE.

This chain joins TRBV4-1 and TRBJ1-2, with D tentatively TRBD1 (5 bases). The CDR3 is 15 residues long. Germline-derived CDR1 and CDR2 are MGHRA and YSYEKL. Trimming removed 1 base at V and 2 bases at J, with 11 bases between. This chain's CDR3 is CASSQALGGNYGYTF. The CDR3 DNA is TGCGCCAGCAGCCAAGCCCTCGGGGGAAACTATGGCTACACCTTC.

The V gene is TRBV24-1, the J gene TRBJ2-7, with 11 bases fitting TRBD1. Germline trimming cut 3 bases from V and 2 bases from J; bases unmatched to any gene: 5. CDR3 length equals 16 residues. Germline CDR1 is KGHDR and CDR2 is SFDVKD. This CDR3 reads CATSDPRTGGPYEQYF. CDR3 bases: TGTGCCACCAGTGATCCCCGGACAGGGGGCCCCTACGAGCAGTACTTC.

The CDR3 coding sequence is TGTGCCAGTAGTTACCGGGGGGCCTGGAACACTGAAGCTTTCTTT. Translating gives CASSYRGAWNTEAFF. The rearrangement uses TRBV19 and TRBJ1-1, with a weak D call TRBD1 (6 bases). The CDR3 is 15 residues long. The germline gives CDR1 LNHDA, CDR2 SQIVND (reference sequence). Trimming cost V 5 bases and J 1 base, with 14 bases left between them.

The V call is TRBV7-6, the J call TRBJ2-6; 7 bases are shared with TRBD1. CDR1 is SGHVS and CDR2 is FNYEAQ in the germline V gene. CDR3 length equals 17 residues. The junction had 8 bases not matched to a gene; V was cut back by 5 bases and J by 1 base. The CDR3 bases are TGTGCCAGCAGCAAAAGACAGGGACGATCTGGGGCCAACGTCCTGACTTTC. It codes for CASSKRQGRSGANVLTF.

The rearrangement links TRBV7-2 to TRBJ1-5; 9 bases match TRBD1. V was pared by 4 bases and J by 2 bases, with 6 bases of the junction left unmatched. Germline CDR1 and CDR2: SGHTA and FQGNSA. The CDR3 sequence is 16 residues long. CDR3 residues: CASSSQGALGNQPQHF. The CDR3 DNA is TGTGCCAGCAGCTCACAGGGGGCCTTGGGCAATCAGCCCCAGCATTTT. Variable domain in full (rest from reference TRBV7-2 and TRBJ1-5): GAGVSQSPSNKVTEKGKDVELRCDPISGHTALYWYRQSLGQGLEFLIYFQGNSAPDKSGLPSDRFSAERTGGSVSTLTIQRTQQEDSAVYLCASSSQGALGNQPQHFGDGTRLSIL.

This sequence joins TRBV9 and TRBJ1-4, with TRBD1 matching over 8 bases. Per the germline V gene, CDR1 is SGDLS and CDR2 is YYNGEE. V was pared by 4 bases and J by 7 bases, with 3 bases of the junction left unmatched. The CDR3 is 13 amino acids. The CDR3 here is CASSTGQGEKLFF. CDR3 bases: TGTGCCAGCAGCACAGGACAGGGTGAAAAACTGTTTTTT.

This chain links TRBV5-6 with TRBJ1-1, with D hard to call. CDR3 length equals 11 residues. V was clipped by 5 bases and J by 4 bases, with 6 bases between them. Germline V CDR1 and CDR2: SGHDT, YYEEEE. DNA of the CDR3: TGTGCCAGCAGGAGACTCACTGAAGCTTTCTTT. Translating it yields CASRRLTEAFF.

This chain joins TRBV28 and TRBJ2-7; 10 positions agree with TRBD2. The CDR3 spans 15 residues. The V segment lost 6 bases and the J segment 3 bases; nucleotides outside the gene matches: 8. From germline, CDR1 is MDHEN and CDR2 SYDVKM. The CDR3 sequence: CASSRGLADLYEQYF. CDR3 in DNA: TGTGCCAGCAGCCGCGGACTAGCGGACCTCTACGAGCAGTACTTC.

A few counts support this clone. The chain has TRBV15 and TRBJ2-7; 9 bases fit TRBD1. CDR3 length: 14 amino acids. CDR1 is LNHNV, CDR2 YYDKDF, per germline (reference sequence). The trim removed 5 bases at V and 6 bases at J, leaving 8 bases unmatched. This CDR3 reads CATSDRDRVGEQYF. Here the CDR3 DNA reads TGTGCCACCAGCGACCGGGACAGGGTTGGCGAGCAGTACTTC.

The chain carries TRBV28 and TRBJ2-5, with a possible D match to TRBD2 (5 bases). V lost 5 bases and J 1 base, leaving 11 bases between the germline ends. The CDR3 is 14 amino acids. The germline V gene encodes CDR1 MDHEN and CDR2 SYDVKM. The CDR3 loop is CASSRISGQETQYF. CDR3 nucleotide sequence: TGTGCCAGCAGTAGAATAAGCGGCCAAGAGACCCAGTACTTC.

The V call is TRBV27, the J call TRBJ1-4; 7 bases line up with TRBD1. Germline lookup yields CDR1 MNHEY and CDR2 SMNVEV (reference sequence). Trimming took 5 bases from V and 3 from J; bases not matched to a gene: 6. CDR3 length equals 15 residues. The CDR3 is CASSPRQGSNEKLFF. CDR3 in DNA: TGTGCCAGCAGTCCCCGACAGGGTTCTAATGAAAAACTGTTTTTT.

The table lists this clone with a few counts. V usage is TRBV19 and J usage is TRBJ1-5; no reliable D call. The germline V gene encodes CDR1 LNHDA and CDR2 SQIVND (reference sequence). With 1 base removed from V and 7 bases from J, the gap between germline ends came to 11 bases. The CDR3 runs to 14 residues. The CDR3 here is CASSIGPGPQPQHF. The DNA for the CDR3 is TGTGCCAGTAGTATAGGGCCGGGTCCCCAGCCCCAGCATTTT. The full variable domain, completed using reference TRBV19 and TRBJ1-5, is DGGITQSPKYLFRKEGQNVTLSCEQNLNHDAMYWYRQDPGQGLRLIYYSQIVNDFQKGDIAEGYSVSREKKESFPLTVTSAQKNPTAFYLCASSIGPGPQPQHFGDGTRLSIL.

The DNA of the CDR3 is TGCGCCAGCAGTGAGTCGTCCCTCCAGCCCCAGCATTTT. Its protein product is CASSESSLQPQHF. The chain is built from TRBV10-1 and TRBJ1-5; D is undetermined. Germline V gene data show CDR1 as WNHNN and CDR2 as SYGVQD (reference sequence). CDR3 length equals 13 residues. Trimming removed 0 bases from V and 7 bases from J, with 7 bases in between.

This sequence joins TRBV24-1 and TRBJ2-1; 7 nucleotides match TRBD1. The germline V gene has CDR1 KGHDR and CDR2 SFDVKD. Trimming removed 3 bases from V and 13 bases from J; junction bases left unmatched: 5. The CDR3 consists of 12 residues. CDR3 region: CATSDVDRDQFF. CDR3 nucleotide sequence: TGTGCCACCAGTGATGTAGACAGGGATCAGTTCTTC.

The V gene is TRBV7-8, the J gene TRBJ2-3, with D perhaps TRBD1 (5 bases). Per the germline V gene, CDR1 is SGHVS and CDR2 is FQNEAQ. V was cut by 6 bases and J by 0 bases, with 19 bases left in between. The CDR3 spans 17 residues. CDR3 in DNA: TGTGCCAGCAGTCAATGGCCCCAGGGCTCTAGCACAGATACGCAGTATTTT. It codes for CASSQWPQGSSTDTQYF.

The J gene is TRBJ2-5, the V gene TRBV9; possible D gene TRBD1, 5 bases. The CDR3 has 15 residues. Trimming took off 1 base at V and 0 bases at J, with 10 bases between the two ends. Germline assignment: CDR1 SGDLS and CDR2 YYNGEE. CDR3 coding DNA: TGTGCCAGCAGCGTAACAGGCATGTACCAAGAGACCCAGTACTTC. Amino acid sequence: CASSVTGMYQETQYF.

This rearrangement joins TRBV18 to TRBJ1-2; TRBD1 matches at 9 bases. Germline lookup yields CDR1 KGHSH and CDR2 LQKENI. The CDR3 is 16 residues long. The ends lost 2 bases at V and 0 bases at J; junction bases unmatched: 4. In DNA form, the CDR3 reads TGTGCCAGCTCACCAGGACAGGGGCGAGCTAACTATGGCTACACCTTC. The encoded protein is CASSPGQGRANYGYTF.

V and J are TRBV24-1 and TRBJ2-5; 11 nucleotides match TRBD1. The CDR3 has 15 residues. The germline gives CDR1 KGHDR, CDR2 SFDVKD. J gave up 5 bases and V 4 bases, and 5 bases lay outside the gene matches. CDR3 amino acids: CATSEWTGGTETQYF. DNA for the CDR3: TGTGCCACCAGTGAATGGACAGGGGGCACGGAGACCCAGTACTTC.